This T cell receptor (beta chain) was documented in a study of control samples from healthy donors and cancer patients. This CDR3 is 13 amino acids long. Germline CDR1 reads LNHDA; CDR2 reads SQIVND (reference sequence). V was pared by 5 bases and J by 8 bases, with 8 bases of the junction left unmatched. This clone has just one count. Data came from immunoSEQ multiplex PCR; TCRdb stores just in-frame clones and leaves some out. The data hold around 100,000 clones, with around 90% observed a single time. This TCR was recovered from a woman aged 70-85 years in good health. Sequencing used blood. The rearrangement joins TRBV19 to TRBJ1-1; 7 bases align to TRBD1. The CDR3 reads CASSVTGVLEAFF. The CDR3 DNA reads as TGTGCCAGTAGTGTAACAGGGGTACTCGAAGCTTTCTTT.